This section outlines one TCR beta chain sequence together with its context. Its antigen is not known. This CDR3 has 15 amino acids. Germline CDR1 MNHNS, CDR2 SASEGT. Between the trimmed V and J ends, which lost 0 bases and 0 bases, there was a span of 9 bases. Naive-designated CD8 cells lacked CD45RO, were positively enriched for CCR7, and omitted terminally differentiated effector memory CD45RA+ cells. This sample stems from a study of shared clonotypes between healthy human individuals. Over several immunoSEQ plates, each subset's genomic DNA was distributed in even portions. Profiled with immunoSEQ multiplex PCR; TCRdb holds only in-frame clones, not every one. The table records over 800,000 clones, almost 95% of them present only once. The study, taken as a whole, reports: Despite large depth, sorted-subset datasets appeared incompletely sequenced. Researchers sampled blood only, noting tissue repertoires likely differ. Around 5.3% of naive CD4 clonotypes were shared across a few donors.

The chain joins TRBV6-1 to TRBJ2-7; the D is unclear. The clonotype was recovered from a man aged 30 to 45 in good health. The sample comprised naive CD8+ T cells sorted from blood. This chain's CDR3 is CASSEAPRSSYEQYF. The DNA for the CDR3 is TGTGCCAGCAGTGAAGCGCCGAGGAGCTCCTACGAGCAGTACTTC.